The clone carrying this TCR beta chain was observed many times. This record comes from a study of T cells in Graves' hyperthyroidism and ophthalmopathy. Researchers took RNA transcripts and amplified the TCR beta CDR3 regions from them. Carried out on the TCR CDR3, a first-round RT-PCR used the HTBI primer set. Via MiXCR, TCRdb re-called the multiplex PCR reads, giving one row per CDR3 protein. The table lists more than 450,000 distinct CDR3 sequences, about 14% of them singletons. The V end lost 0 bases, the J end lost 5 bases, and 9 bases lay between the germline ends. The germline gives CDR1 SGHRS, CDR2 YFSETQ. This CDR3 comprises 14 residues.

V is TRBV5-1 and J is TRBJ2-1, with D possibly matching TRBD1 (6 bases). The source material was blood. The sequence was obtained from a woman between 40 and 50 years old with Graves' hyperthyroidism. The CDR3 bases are TGCGCCAGCAGCTTGGATACAGGGAACAATGAGCAGTTCTTC. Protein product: CASSLDTGNNEQFF.